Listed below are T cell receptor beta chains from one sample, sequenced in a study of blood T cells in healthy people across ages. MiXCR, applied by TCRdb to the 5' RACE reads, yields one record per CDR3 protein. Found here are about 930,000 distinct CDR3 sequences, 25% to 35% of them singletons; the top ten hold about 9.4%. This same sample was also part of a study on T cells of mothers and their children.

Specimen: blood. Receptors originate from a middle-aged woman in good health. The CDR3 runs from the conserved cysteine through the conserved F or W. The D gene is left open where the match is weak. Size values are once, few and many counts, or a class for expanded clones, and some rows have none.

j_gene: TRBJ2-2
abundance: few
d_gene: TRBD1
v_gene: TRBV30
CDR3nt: TGTGCCTGGAGTGAGACCGGGACAGGGGTGACCGGGGAGCTGTTTTTT
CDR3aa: CAWSETGTGVTGELFF

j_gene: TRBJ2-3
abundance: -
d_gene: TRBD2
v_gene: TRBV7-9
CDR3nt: TGTGCCAGCAGCTTAGGGAGCGGGGGGGCTGCAGATACGCAGTATTTT
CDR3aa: CASSLGSGGAADTQYF

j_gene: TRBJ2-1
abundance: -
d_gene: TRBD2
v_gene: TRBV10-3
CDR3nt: TGTGCCATCAGCGGTAGCGGGGGGGCCCTGGGGAATGAGCAGTTCTTC
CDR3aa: CAISGSGGALGNEQFF

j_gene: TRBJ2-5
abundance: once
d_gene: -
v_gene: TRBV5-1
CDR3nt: TGCGCCAGCAGCTTGGCCAGCGACGGACAGACCCAGTACTTC
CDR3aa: CASSLASDGQTQYF

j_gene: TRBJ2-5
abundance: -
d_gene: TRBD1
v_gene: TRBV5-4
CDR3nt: TGTGCCAGTAGCTTGGCGGGAACAGGGGGTTTGAATGAGCAGTACTTC
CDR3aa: CASSLAGTGGLNEQYF

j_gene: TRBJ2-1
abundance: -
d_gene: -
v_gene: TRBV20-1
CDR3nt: TGCAGTGCTAGAGATGGCGGTGACCCCTACAATGAGCAGTTCTTC
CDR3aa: CSARDGGDPYNEQFF

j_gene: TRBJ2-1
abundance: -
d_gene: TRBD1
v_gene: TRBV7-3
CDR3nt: TGTGCCAGCAGCTTAAGCGGAGGGGGACAGGGATACAATGAGCAGTTCTTC
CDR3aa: CASSLSGGGQGYNEQFF

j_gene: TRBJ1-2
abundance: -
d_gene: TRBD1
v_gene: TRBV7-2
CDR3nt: TGTGCCAGCAGCGCAAGGACAGGCGCCGAGGGGGGCTACACCTTC
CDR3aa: CASSARTGAEGGYTF

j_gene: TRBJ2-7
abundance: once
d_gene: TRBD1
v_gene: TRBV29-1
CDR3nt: TGCAGCGTTTTGAGGGACAGGGGCTACGAGCAGTACTTC
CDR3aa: CSVLRDRGYEQYF

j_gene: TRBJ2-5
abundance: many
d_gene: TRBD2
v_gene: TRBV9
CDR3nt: TGTGCCAGCAGCGCAGGGACTAGCGGGGGCTTACAAGAGACCCAGTACTTC
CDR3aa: CASSAGTSGGLQETQYF

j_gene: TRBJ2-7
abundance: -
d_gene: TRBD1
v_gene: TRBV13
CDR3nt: TGTGCCAGCAGCTTCACCGACCCCCTTGCAGGGGGCTCCTACGAGCAGTACTTC
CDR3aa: CASSFTDPLAGGSYEQYF

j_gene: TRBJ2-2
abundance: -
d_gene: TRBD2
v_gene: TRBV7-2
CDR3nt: TGTGCCAGCAGCTTAGAGAGACTAGCGGCGTACACCGGGGAGCTGTTTTTT
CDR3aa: CASSLERLAAYTGELFF

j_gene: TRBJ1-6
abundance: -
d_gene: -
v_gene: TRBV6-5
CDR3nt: TGTGCCAGCACCTTACGACCGCGTGAATCACCCCTCCACTTT
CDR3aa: CASTLRPRESPLHF

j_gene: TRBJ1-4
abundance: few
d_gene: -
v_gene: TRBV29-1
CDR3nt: TGCAGCGTTGCGTGGGGGATGGGTGAAAAACTGTTTTTT
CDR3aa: CSVAWGMGEKLFF

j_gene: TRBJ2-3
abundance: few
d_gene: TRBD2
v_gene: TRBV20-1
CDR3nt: TGCAGTGCAGTTAGCGGGGGGGCCGCCGCAGATACGCAGTATTTT
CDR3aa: CSAVSGGAAADTQYF

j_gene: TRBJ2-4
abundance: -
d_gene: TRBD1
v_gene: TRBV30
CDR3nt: TGTGCCTGGAGTGTACTACAGGGGGCAAACATTCAGTACTTC
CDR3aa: CAWSVLQGANIQYF

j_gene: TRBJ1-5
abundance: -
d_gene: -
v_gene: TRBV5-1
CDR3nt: TGCGCCAGCAGCTTGTCGGGACCGCAGCCCCAGCATTTT
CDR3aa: CASSLSGPQPQHF

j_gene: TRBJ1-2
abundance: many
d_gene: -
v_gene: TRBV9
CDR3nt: TGTGCCAGCAGCGTAATGGGAGGCGGGGCACAAGCTAACTATGGCTACACCTTC
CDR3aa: CASSVMGGGAQANYGYTF

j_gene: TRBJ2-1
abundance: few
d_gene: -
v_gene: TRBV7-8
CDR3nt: TGTGCCAGCAGCTTAAGGATCGCTAGTACACACAATGAGCAGTTCTTC
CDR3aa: CASSLRIASTHNEQFF

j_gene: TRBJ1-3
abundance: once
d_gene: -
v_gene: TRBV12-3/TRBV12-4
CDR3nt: TGTGCCAGCAGTTTAGTCCCCGGGAGGACTGGAAACACCATATATTTT
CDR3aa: CASSLVPGRTGNTIYF

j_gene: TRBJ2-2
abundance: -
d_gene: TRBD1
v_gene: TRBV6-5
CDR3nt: TGTGCCAGCAGGATTCCGGGGACAGGGGTCACCGGGGAGCTGTTTTTT
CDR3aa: CASRIPGTGVTGELFF

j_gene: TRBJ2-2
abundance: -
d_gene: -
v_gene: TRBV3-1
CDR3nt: TGTGCCAGCAGCCACAGGGTTAGGGAGCTGTTTTTT
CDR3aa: CASSHRVRELFF

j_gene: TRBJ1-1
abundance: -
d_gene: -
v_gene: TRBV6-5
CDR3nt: TGTGCCAGCAGTGGACCTGCGGCAGGGAGAGCTTTCTTT
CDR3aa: CASSGPAAGRAFF

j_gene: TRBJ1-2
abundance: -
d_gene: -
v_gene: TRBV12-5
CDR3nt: TGTGCTAGTGGTTTGAGGTCAGTCTATGGCTACACCTTC
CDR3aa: CASGLRSVYGYTF

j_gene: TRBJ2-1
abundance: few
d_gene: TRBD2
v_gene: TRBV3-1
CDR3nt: TGTGCCAGCAGCCAAGATTTCGCGGGGGGGCTTGAGCAGTTCTTC
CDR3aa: CASSQDFAGGLEQFF

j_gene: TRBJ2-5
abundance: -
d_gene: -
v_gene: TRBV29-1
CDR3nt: TGCAGCGTTGGGGGATTAGGCGAGACCCAGTACTTC
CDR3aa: CSVGGLGETQYF

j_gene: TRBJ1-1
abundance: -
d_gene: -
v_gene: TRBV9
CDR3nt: TGTGCCAGCAGTCCTCAAGTGGGGGGAACTGAAGCTTTCTTT
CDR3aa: CASSPQVGGTEAFF

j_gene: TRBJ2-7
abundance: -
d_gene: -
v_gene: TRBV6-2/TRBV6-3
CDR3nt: TGTGCCAGCACGGATGGAGAATGGTCGGGTCGTAAGGAGCAGTACTTC
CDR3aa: CASTDGEWSGRKEQYF

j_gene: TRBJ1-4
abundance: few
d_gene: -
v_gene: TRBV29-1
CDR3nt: TGCAGCGTTGGGGGGGTCGCTAATGAAAAACTGTTTTTT
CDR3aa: CSVGGVANEKLFF

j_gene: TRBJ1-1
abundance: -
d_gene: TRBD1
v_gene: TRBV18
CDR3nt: TGTGCCAGCTCACCCCGGGACAGTAACTCTGAAGCTTTCTTT
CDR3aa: CASSPRDSNSEAFF

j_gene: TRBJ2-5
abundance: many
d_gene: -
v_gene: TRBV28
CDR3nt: TGTGCCAGCAGCCCCAGGGGCCGAGCGGGGGAGACCCAGTACTTC
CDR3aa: CASSPRGRAGETQYF

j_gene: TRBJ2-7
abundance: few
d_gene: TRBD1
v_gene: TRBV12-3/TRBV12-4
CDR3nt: TGTGCCAGCAGTTTAATCACAGGGGGCGAGCAGTACTTC
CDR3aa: CASSLITGGEQYF

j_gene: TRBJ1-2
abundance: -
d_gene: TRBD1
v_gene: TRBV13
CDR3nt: TGTGCCAGCAGCTTAGGATGGGACAGAGCTAACTATGGCTACACCTTC
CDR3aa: CASSLGWDRANYGYTF

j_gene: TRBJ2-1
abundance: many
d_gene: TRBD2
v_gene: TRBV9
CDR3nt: TGTGCCAGCAGCGTAGGCGGGGGGGCCGCCAATGAGCAGTTCTTC
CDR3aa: CASSVGGGAANEQFF

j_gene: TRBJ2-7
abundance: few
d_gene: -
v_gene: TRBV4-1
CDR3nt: TGCACCAGCAGCCAAGGGGGGAATAGCCCCTACGAGCAGTACTTC
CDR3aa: CTSSQGGNSPYEQYF

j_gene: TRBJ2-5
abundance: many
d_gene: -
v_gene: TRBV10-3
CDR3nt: TGTGCCATCAGTTTCCCCGGGGACCCACGGGAGACCCAGTACTTC
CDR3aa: CAISFPGDPRETQYF

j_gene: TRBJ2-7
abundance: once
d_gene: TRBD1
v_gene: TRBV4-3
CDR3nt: TGCGCCAGCAGCCCTGGACAGGGCTTAAACTACGAGCAGTACTTC
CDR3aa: CASSPGQGLNYEQYF

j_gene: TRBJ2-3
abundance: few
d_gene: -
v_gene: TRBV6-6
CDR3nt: TGTGCCAGCAGTTCCGGGGGTTTCACAGATACGCAGTATTTT
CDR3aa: CASSSGGFTDTQYF

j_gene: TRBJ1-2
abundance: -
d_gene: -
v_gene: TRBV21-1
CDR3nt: TGTGCCAGCAGCAAAGGAGGGAACGGGGGCTACACCTTC
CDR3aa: CASSKGGNGGYTF

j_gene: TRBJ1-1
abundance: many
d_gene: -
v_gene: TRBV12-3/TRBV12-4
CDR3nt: TGTGCCAGCAGGCAAACGGGTAACACTGAAGCTTTCTTT
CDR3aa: CASRQTGNTEAFF

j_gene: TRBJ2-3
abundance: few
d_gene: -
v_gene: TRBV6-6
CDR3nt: TGTGCCAGCAGTTACTCCGGACCGCGAGGGAGCACAGATACGCAGTATTTT
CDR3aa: CASSYSGPRGSTDTQYF

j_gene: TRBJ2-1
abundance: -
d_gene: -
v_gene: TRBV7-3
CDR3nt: TGTGCCAGTCATGAGTATGGTGAGCAGTTCTTC
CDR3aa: CASHEYGEQFF

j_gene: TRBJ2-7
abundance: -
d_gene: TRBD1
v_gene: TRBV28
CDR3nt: TGTGCCAGCAATTTATCTGGGCCAGGGGGCGCCGAGCAGTACTTC
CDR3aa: CASNLSGPGGAEQYF

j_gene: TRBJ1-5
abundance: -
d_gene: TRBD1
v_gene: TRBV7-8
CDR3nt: TGTGCCAGCAGCCGGGACAGGACGAGCAATCAGCCCCAGCATTTT
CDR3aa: CASSRDRTSNQPQHF

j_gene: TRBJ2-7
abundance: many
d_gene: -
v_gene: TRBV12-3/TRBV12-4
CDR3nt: TGTGCCAGCAGTACCACCGGGACACCCTACGAGCAGTACTTC
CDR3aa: CASSTTGTPYEQYF

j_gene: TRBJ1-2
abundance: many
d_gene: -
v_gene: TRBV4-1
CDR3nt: TGCGCCAGCAGCCAAGGTTCGGCAGGAGCGAGCTATGGCTACACCTTC
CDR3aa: CASSQGSAGASYGYTF

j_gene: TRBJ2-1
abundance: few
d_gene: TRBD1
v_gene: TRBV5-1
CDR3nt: TGCGCCAGCAGCTGGGTACAGGGGTTTCGATCATACAATGAGCAGTTCTTC
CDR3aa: CASSWVQGFRSYNEQFF

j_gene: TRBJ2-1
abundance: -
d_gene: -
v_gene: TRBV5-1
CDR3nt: TGCGCCAGCAACTTGGTTGGCTACAATGAGCAGTTCTTC
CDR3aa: CASNLVGYNEQFF

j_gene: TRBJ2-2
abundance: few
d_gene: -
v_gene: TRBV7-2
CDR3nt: TGTGCCAGCAGCTTAGCTGGACTAAACACCGGGGAGCTGTTTTTT
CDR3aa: CASSLAGLNTGELFF

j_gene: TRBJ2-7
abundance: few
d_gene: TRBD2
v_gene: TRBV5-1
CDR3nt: TGCGCCAGCAGCCCCGGACTAGCGGGGGCCCTCTACGAGCAGTACTTC
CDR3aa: CASSPGLAGALYEQYF

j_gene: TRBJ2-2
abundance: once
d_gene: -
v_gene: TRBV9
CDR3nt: TGTGCCAGCAGCGAAGGCATGGCCGGGGGGAACACCGGGGAGCTGTTTTTT
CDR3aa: CASSEGMAGGNTGELFF

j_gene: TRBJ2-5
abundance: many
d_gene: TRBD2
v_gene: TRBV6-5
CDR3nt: TGTGCCAGCAGTTACGCGGGAGTGTACCAAGAGACCCAGTACTTC
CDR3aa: CASSYAGVYQETQYF

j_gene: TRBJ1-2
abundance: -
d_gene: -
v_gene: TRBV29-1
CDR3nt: TGCAGCGTTGAAGTCAGTCCCAATAGGCTGGATAGGAGGAGGGATGGCTACACCTTC
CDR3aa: CSVEVSPNRLDRRRDGYTF

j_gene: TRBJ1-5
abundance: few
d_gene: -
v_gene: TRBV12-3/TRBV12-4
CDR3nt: TGTGCCAGCAGTTTCGGTGGGCGGGCCACTAGCAATCAGCCCCAGCATTTT
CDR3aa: CASSFGGRATSNQPQHF

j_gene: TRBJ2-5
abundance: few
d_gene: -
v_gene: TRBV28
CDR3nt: TGTGCCAGCAGTTGGGGGGACAGGACTAGAGAGACCCAGTACTTC
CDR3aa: CASSWGDRTRETQYF

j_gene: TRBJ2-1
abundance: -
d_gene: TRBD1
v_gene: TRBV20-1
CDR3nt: TGCAGTGCCACCGGGACAGCCTCCTACAATGAGCAGTTCTTC
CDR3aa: CSATGTASYNEQFF

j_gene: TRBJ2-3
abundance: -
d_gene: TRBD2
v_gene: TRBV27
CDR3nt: TGTGCCAGCAGTTTAGATCTCCGCGGGGGAAAGACAGATACGCAGTATTTT
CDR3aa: CASSLDLRGGKTDTQYF

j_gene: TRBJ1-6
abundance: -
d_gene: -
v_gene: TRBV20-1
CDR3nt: TGCAGTGCTAAGGTGGCGTATAATTCACCCCTCCACTTT
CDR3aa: CSAKVAYNSPLHF

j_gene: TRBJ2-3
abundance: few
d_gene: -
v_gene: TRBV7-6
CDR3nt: TGTGCCAGCAGCTTAGGCGGGTTTCGCACAGATACGCAGTATTTT
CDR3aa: CASSLGGFRTDTQYF